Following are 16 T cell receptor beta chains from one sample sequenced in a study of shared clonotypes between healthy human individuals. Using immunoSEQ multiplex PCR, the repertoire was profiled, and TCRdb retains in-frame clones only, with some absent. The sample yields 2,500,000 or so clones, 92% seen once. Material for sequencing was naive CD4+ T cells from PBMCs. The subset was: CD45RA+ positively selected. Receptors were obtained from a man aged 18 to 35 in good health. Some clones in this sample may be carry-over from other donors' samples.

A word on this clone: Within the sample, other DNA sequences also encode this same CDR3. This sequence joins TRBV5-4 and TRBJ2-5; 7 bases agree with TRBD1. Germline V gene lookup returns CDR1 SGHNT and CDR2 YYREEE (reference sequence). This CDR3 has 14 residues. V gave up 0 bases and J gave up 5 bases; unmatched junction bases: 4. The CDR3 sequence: CASSLGQGGETQYF. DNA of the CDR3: TGTGCCAGCAGCTTGGGACAGGGTGGTGAGACCCAGTACTTC.

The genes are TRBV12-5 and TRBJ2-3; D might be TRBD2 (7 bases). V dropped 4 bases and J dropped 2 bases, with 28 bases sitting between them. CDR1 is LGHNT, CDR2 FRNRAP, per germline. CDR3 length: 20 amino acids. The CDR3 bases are TGTGCTAGTGGTTCCCTCCTGGGGGGGCCCCAGACGCGGGACACAGATACGCAGTATTTT. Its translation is CASGSLLGGPQTRDTDTQYF.

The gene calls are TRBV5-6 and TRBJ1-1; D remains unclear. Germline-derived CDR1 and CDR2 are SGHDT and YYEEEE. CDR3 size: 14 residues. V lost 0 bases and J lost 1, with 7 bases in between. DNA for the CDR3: TGTGCCAGCAGCTTGGACCTAGGGAACACTGAAGCTTTCTTT. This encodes CASSLDLGNTEAFF.

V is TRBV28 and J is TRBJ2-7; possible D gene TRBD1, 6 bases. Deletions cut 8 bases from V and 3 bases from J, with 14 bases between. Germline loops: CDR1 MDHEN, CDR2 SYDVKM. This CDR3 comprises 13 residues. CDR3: CASSDGGNYEQYF. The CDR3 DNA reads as TGTGCCAGCTCTGATGGGGGCAACTACGAGCAGTACTTC.

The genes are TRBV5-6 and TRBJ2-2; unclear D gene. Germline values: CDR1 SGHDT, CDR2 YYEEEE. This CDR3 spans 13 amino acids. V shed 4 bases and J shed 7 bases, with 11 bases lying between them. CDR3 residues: CASSPRRSGELFF. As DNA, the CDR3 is TGTGCCAGCAGCCCACGCCGGAGCGGGGAGCTGTTTTTT.

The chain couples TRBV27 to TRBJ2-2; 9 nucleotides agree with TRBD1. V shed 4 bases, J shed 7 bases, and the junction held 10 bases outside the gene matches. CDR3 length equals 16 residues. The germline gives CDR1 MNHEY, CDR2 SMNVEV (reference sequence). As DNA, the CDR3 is TGTGCCAGCAGTTCCCCCGCGACAGGGGGGTTCGGGGAGCTGTTTTTT. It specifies CASSSPATGGFGELFF.

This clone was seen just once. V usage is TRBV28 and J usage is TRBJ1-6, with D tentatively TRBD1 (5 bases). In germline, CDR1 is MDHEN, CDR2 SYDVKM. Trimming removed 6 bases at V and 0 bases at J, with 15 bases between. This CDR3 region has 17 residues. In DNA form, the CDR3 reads TGTGCCAGCAGCCTAGGGGCGACGAGCTCCTATAATTCACCCCTCCACTTT. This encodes CASSLGATSSYNSPLHF.

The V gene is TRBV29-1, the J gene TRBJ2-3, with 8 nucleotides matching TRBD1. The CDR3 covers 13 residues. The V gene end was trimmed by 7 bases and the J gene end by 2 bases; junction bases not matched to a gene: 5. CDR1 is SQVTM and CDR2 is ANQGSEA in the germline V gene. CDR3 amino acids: CSAWTGYTDTQYF. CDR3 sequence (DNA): TGCAGCGCCTGGACAGGGTACACAGATACGCAGTATTTT.

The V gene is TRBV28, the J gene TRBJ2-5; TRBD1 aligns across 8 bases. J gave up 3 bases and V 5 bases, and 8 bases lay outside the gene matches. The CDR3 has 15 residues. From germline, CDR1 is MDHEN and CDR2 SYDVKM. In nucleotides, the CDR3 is TGTGCCAGCAGTCTCCGGGACAGGCCGAAAGAGACCCAGTACTTC. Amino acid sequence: CASSLRDRPKETQYF. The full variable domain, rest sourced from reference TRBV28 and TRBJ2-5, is DVKVTQSSRYLVKRTGEKVFLECVQDMDHENMFWYRQDPGLGLRLIYFSYDVKMKEKGDIPEGYSVSREKKERFSLILESASTNQTSMYLCASSLRDRPKETQYFGPGTRLLVL.

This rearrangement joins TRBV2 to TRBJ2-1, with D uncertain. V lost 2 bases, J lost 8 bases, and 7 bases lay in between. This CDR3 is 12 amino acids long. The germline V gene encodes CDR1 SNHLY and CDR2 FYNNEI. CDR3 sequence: CASSETWDEQFF. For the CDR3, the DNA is TGTGCCAGCAGTGAAACGTGGGATGAGCAGTTCTTC. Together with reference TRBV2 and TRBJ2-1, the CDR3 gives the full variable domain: EPEVTQTPSHQVTQMGQEVILRCVPISNHLYFYWYRQILGQKVEFLVSFYNNEISEKSEIFDDQFSVERPDGSNFTLKIRSTKLEDSAMYFCASSETWDEQFFGPGTRLTVL.

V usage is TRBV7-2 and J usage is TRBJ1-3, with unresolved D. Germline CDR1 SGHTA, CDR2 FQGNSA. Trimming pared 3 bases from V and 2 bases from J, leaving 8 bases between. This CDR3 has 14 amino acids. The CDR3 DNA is TGTGCCAGCAGCTTCGGGGTGCCTGGAAACACCATATATTTT. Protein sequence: CASSFGVPGNTIYF.

The CDR3 sequence: CASSPTVNTEAFF. CDR3 bases: TGTGCCAGCAGCCCGACAGTAAACACTGAAGCTTTCTTT. The chain is built from TRBV7-7 and TRBJ1-1; D may be TRBD1 (5 bases). Germline V gives CDR1 SSHAT, CDR2 FNYEAQ (reference sequence). This CDR3 spans 13 amino acids. Trimming took 5 bases from V and 2 from J, leaving 9 bases between them. The whole variable domain, remainder taken from reference TRBV7-7 and TRBJ1-1, is GAGVSQSPRYKVTKRGQDVTLRCDPISSHATLYWYQQALGQGPEFLTYFNYEAQPDKSGLPSDRFSAERPEGSISTLTIQRTEQRDSAMYRCASSPTVNTEAFFGQGTRLTVV.

Here the CDR3 reads CASSQAGDSPLHF. The CDR3 nucleotides read TGTGCCAGCAGTCAAGCGGGGGATTCACCCCTCCACTTT. The chain has TRBV6-5 and TRBJ1-6; TRBD1 is a possible D gene (5 bases). V lost 5 bases, J lost 8 bases, and 10 bases lay in between. The CDR3 has 13 amino acids. In germline, CDR1 is MNHEY, CDR2 SVGAGI.

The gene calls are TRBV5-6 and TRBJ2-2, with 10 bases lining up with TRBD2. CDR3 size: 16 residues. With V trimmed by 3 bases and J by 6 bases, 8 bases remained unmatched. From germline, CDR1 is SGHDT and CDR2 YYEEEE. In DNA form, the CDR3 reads TGTGCCAGCAGCTCCCCCCCTAGCGGGAGAGCCGGGGAGCTGTTTTTT. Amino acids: CASSSPPSGRAGELFF.

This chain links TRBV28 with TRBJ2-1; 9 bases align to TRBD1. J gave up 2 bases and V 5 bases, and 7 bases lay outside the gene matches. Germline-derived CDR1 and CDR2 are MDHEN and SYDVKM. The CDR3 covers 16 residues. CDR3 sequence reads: CASSPRQGGAYNEQFF. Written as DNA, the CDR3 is TGTGCCAGCAGTCCCCGACAGGGGGGGGCCTACAATGAGCAGTTCTTC.

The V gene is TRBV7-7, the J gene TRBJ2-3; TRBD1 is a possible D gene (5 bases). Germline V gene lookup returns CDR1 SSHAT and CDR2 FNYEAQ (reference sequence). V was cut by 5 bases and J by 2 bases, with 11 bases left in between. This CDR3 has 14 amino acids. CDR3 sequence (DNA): TGTGCCAGCAGCCGCCAAGGGGCCACAGATACGCAGTATTTT. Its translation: CASSRQGATDTQYF.